Listed below are T cell receptor beta chains from one sample, sequenced in a study of cytomegalovirus exposure and HLA in healthy donors. Measured with immunoSEQ multiplex PCR; TCRdb has only the in-frame clones, and not every one. The data hold about 140,000 clones, with roughly 73% observed a single time. The sequenced sample was PBMCs. These TCRs come from a female donor in good health and CMV-seronegative. The CDR3 runs from the conserved cysteine through the conserved F or W. D genes are given only for firm matches. Clone size is shown for a subset of rows, as once, few, many or a class of expanded clone.

NA TRBJ2-3 NA TRBV12-5 CASGFGQTTRDTQYF TGTGCTAGTGGTTTTGGACAGACCACCAGAGATACGCAGTATTTT
TRBD2 TRBJ2-3 NA TRBV9 CASSARGGEGNTQYF TGTGCCAGCAGCGCCCGGGGGGGGGAGGGAAATACGCAGTATTTT
TRBD1 TRBJ1-2 NA TRBV4-2 CASSSGQDIPLSGGYTF TGTGCCAGCAGCTCGGGACAGGACATACCCCTTTCTGGTGGCTACACCTTC
TRBD1 TRBJ2-3 once TRBV10-3 CAISETLTGVAHTDTQYF TGTGCCATCAGTGAGACCCTTACAGGGGTTGCGCACACAGATACGCAGTATTTT
NA TRBJ1-1 NA TRBV5-1 CASSLRSSGGTEAFF TGCGCCAGCAGCTTGAGGAGCTCGGGGGGGACTGAAGCTTTCTTT
NA TRBJ1-1 few TRBV14 CASSLSVNTEAFF TGTGCCAGCAGCCTATCCGTGAACACTGAAGCTTTCTTT
NA TRBJ2-7 NA TRBV5-6 CASSLSAGEQYF TGTGCCAGCAGCTTGTCGGCAGGCGAGCAGTACTTC
NA TRBJ1-1 few TRBV29-1 CSVTKNTEAFF TGCAGCGTCACAAAGAACACTGAAGCTTTCTTT
TRBD2 TRBJ2-5 NA TRBV5-4 CASSLEVTSGGETQYF TGTGCCAGCAGCTTGGAAGTGACTAGCGGTGGGGAGACCCAGTACTTC
NA TRBJ1-5 few TRBV6-1 CASSEGSGIQPQHF TGTGCCAGCAGTGAAGGATCAGGTATCCAGCCCCAGCATTTT
TRBD1 TRBJ2-2 once TRBV29-1 CSGGSGTGPTGELFF TGCAGCGGGGGTTCCGGGACAGGTCCCACCGGGGAGCTGTTTTTT
NA TRBJ1-6 NA TRBV28 CASRTGNYNSPLHF TGTGCCAGCAGGACGGGGAACTATAATTCACCCCTCCACTTT
NA TRBJ2-1 NA TRBV13 CASSLSYSYNEQFF TGTGCCAGCAGCTTATCCTACTCCTACAATGAGCAGTTCTTC
NA TRBJ1-3 NA TRBV6-6 CASSYTSSSGNTIYF TGTGCCAGCAGTTACACCTCTAGCTCTGGAAACACCATATATTTT